The 17 T cell receptor beta chains given below trace back to one sample, sequenced in a study of T cell repertoires in cytomegalovirus infection (dated by TCRdb to about 2019). Sequenced on an Illumina HiSeq 1500. The raw public data were reprocessed by TCRdb itself: fastp quality trimming at Q25, MiXCR clonotype calling, in-frame beta chains only. Each CDR3 protein appears once, grouped with its most common genes and DNA. The sample contains hundreds of thousands of distinct CDR3 sequences, around a sixth of them found a single time. Clones ranked in the top ten supply 7.5% to 9% of the sample. Sequences were obtained from PBMCs. The receptors were sampled from a human donor in good health (CMV status not recorded). Some clones in this sample may be carry-over from other donors' samples.

This clonotype was counted between two and nine times. The genes are TRBV7-9 and TRBJ1-2; no firm D call. This CDR3 contains 16 residues. V lost 4 bases, J lost 0 bases, and 15 bases lay in between. Germline V gene lookup returns CDR1 SEHNR and CDR2 FQNEAQ (reference sequence). The CDR3 loop reads CASSSPGIAANYGYTF. CDR3 coding DNA: TGTGCCAGCAGCTCGCCTGGTATAGCCGCTAACTATGGCTACACCTTC.

This clonotype was picked up a small number of times. The chain recombines TRBV27 with TRBJ2-7; 12 bases fit TRBD2. CDR3 length: 14 amino acids. J lost 7 bases, V lost 5 bases, and 6 bases had no gene match. Germline CDR1 MNHEY, CDR2 SMNVEV (reference sequence). The CDR3 region has the DNA TGTGCCAGCAGTAGAGGGACTAGCGGGTGGGAGCAGTACTTC. Encoded protein: CASSRGTSGWEQYF.

In its sample, this clonotype was seen many times. This chain connects TRBV7-9 to TRBJ1-3; 8 bases map to TRBD1. Per germline, CDR1 SEHNR and CDR2 FQNEAQ (reference sequence). V lost 5 bases and J lost 9; bases outside the gene matches: 9. The CDR3 loop spans 14 amino acids. In DNA form, the CDR3 reads TGTGCCAGCAGCGACTGGACAGGGAGGGCCACCATATATTTT. It translates to CASSDWTGRATIYF.

In this sample, this clonotype turned up many times. The chain links TRBV4-3 to TRBJ1-1, with D perhaps matching TRBD1 (5 bases). CDR3 size: 15 residues. The V and J ends lost 6 bases and 4 bases respectively, with 18 bases between them. Germline V gives CDR1 LGHNA, CDR2 YSLEER. The CDR3: CASSRGTAKGTEAFF. The CDR3 DNA is TGCGCCAGCAGTCGAGGGACTGCAAAAGGCACTGAAGCTTTCTTT.

This clonotype was seen many times. This chain connects TRBV11-2 to TRBJ1-1; possible D gene TRBD1, 6 bases. The germline gives CDR1 SGHAT, CDR2 FQNNGV. Trimming stripped 6 bases from V and 3 bases from J, with 14 bases between. The CDR3 is 14 amino acids. The CDR3 DNA is TGTGCCAGCAGTTCTACAGGGTCGTACACTGAAGCTTTCTTT. Translation: CASSSTGSYTEAFF.

In its sample, this clonotype was seen many times. The genes are TRBV7-2 and TRBJ2-3; 11 nucleotides align to TRBD2. The CDR3 contains 17 residues. Germline V gene data show CDR1 as SGHTA and CDR2 as FQGNSA. The V segment lost 4 bases and the J segment 2 bases; nucleotides outside the gene matches: 8. In DNA, the CDR3 is TGTGCCAGCAGCTCTCGGACTAGCGGGTACTTCACAGATACGCAGTATTTT. It codes for CASSSRTSGYFTDTQYF.

The chain has TRBV28 and TRBJ2-3, with 7 bases lining up with TRBD2. This CDR3 has 14 residues. V was clipped by 6 bases and J by 6 bases; unmatched bases: 9. Germline values: CDR1 MDHEN, CDR2 SYDVKM. As DNA, the CDR3 is TGTGCCAGCAGCCGGGCGGGGGTCTTGGATACGCAGTATTTT. Its translation: CASSRAGVLDTQYF.

The sample holds a few counts of this clonotype. The V call is TRBV12-3 or TRBV12-4, the J call TRBJ2-3, with D uncertain. The CDR3 is 11 residues long. The V gene lost 7 bases and the J gene lost 5 bases, with 7 bases spanning the gap. The CDR3 DNA is TGTGCCAGCAAAAAGGGAGATACGCAGTATTTT. Protein: CASKKGDTQYF.

The chain recombines TRBV5-1 with TRBJ2-7; D gene uncertain. This CDR3 has 13 amino acids. The V and J ends lost 5 bases and 4 bases respectively, with 13 bases between them. Per the germline V gene, CDR1 is SGHRS and CDR2 is YFSETQ. CDR3 sequence: CASSLIGHYEQYF. The CDR3 DNA follows: TGCGCCAGCAGTTTGATAGGGCATTACGAGCAGTACTTC.

Of note for this clonotype: With a much larger clone just one base away, this may be a read error. V is TRBV7-8 and J is TRBJ2-7, with D possibly matching TRBD1 (5 bases). CDR3 length equals 14 residues. Trimming shortened V by 3 bases and J by 2 bases, and 11 bases separated the two germline ends. Germline CDR1 reads SGHVS; CDR2 reads FQNEAQ. CDR3 in amino acids: CASSLTEQAYEQYF. CDR3 DNA sequence: TGTGCCAGCAGCTTGACGGAACAGGCCTACGAGCAGTACTTC.

This clonotype has at least ten counts. V gene TRBV2 combines with J gene TRBJ2-3; D may be TRBD1 or TRBD2 (7 bases each). The CDR3 length is 13 residues. Trimming took 6 bases from V and 5 from J, leaving 12 bases between them. CDR1 SNHLY and CDR2 FYNNEI come from the germline V gene. Written as DNA, the CDR3 is TGTGCCAGCAGCGACAGGGAGGGAGATACGCAGTATTTT. Translated: CASSDREGDTQYF. The full variable domain, completed using reference TRBV2 and TRBJ2-3, is EPEVTQTPSHQVTQMGQEVILRCVPISNHLYFYWYRQILGQKVEFLVSFYNNEISEKSEIFDDQFSVERPDGSNFTLKIRSTKLEDSAMYFCASSDREGDTQYFGPGTRLTVL.

The chain combines TRBV7-9 with TRBJ2-5; 10 bases line up with TRBD2. From germline, CDR1 is SEHNR and CDR2 FQNEAQ (reference sequence). Germline trimming cut 5 bases from V and 5 bases from J; bases unmatched to any gene: 14. The CDR3 consists of 17 residues. The CDR3 loop is CASSPRLAGDPGETQYF. CDR3 sequence (DNA): TGTGCCAGCAGCCCTCGTCTAGCGGGAGATCCGGGGGAGACCCAGTACTTC.

This clonotype was observed a few times. The chain joins TRBV4-2 to TRBJ1-1, with no clear D. Germline V CDR1 and CDR2: LGHNA, YNFKEQ. The V end lost 1 base, the J end lost 1 base, and 13 bases lay between the germline ends. CDR3 length equals 16 residues. CDR3 DNA sequence: TGTGCCAGCAGCCAAGGCCCCACAGACCAGAACACTGAAGCTTTCTTT. Protein: CASSQGPTDQNTEAFF.

In this sample, this clonotype turned up a few times. This chain joins TRBV20-1 and TRBJ2-2; 10 nucleotides align to TRBD1. The CDR3 is made up of 14 amino acids. The germline CDR1 and CDR2 sequences are DFQATT and SNEGSKA (reference sequence). V gave up 5 bases and J gave up 3 bases; unmatched junction bases: 3. CDR3 in amino acids: CSARTGGYTGELFF. CDR3 nucleotide sequence: TGCAGTGCTCGGACAGGGGGGTACACCGGGGAGCTGTTTTTT.

This clonotype was found many times. The chain couples TRBV20-1 to TRBJ1-5, with a tentative D call TRBD1 (5 bases). Per germline, CDR1 DFQATT and CDR2 SNEGSKA (reference sequence). Trimming cost V 6 bases and J 3 bases, with 12 bases left between them. The CDR3 covers 13 residues. The CDR3 spells CSALGTPNQPQHF. CDR3 nucleotide sequence: TGCAGTGCCCTCGGGACGCCCAATCAGCCCCAGCATTTT.

This clonotype came up a few times. The V call is TRBV7-2, the J call TRBJ2-3; 7 bases map to TRBD2. V was pared by 7 bases and J by 5 bases, with 6 bases of the junction left unmatched. CDR3 length: 13 amino acids. Germline-derived CDR1 and CDR2 are SGHTA and FQGNSA. CDR3 DNA sequence: TGTGCCAGCAAGGGCGGGGGTGGAGATACGCAGTATTTT. It translates to CASKGGGGDTQYF.

In its sample, this clonotype was seen many times. The CDR3 coding sequence is TGTGCCAGCAGCCCAGAAGTAACCTACAATGAGCAGTTCTTC. Translation gives CASSPEVTYNEQFF. This chain uses TRBV7-2 with TRBJ2-1; D not certain. Between the trimmed V and J ends, which lost 5 bases and 2 bases, there was a span of 10 bases. The V gene's germline CDR1 is SGHTA and CDR2 FQGNSA. CDR3 size: 14 residues.